The clone carrying this T cell receptor (beta chain) was detected a few times. Its cognate antigen is unknown. This may stem from a read error, because a much larger clone lies one nucleotide away. This specimen comes from a study of metastatic and nonmetastatic thyroid tumors. Study-wide results and caveats: Malignant thyroid tumors reportedly exceeded benign nodules significantly in TCR beta diversity, with the difference appearing in blood and tumor.

The CDR3 consists of 17 residues. Trimming removed 2 bases at V and 2 bases at J, with 12 bases between. Germline CDR1 is KGHDR and CDR2 is SFDVKD. TCRdb reassembled clones from the PCR reads with MiXCR. Of around 89,000 clones listed, under 15% are singletons. All patients were untreated before thyroid surgery. The receptor comes from a female donor with papillary thyroid cancer or a benign thyroid nodule (not recorded which). Some clones in this sample may be carry-over from other donors' samples. The V call is TRBV24-1, the J call TRBJ2-6; TRBD2 is a possible D gene (6 bases). Sequenced input: blood. CDR3 residues: CATSDSSGSPGANVLTF. The CDR3 DNA sequence: TGTGCCACCAGTGATTCCTCCGGGAGCCCTGGGGCCAACGTCCTGACTTTC.